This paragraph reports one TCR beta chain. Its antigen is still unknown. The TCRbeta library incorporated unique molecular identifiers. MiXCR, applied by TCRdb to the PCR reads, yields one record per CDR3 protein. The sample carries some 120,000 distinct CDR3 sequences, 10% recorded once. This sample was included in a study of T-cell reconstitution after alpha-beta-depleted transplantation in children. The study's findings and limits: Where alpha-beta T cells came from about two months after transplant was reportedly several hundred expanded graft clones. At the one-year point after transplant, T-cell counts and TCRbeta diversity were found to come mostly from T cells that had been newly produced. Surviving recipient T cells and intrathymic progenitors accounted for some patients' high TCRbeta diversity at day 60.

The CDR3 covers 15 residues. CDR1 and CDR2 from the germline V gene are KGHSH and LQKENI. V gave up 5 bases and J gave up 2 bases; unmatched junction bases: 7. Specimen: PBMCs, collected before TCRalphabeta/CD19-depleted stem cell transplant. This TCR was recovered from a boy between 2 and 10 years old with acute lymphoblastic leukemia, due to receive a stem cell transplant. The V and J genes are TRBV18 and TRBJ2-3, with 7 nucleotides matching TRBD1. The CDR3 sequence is CASSAQQGNTDTQYF. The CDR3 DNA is TGTGCCAGCTCAGCGCAACAGGGGAACACAGATACGCAGTATTTT.